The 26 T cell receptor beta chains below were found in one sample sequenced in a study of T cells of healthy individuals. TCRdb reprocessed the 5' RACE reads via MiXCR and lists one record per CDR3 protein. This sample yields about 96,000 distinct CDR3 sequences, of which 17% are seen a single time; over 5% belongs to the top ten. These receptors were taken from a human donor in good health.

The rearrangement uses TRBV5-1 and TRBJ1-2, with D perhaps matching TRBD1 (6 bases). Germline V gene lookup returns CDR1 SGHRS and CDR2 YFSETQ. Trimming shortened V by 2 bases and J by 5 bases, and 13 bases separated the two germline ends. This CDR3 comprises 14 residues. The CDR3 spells CASSFEGGGYGYTF. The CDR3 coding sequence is TGCGCCAGCAGCTTCGAAGGGGGAGGATATGGCTACACCTTC.

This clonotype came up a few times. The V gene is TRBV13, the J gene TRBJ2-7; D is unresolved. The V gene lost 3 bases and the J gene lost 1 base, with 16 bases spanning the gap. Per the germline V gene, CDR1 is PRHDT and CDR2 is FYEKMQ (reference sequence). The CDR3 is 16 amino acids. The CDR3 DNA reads TGTGCCAGCAGCTTCTTCCCAAAAGACGGATCCTACGAGCAGTACTTC. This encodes CASSFFPKDGSYEQYF. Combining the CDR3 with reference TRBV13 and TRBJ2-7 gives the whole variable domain AAGVIQSPRHLIKEKRETATLKCYPIPRHDTVYWYQQGPGQDPQFLISFYEKMQSDKGSIPDRFSAQQFSDYHSELNMSSLELGDSALYFCASSFFPKDGSYEQYFGPGTRLTVT.

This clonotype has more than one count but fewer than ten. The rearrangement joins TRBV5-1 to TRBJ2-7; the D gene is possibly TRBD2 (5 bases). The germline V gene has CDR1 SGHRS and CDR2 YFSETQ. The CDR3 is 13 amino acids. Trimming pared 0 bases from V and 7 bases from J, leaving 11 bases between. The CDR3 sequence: CASSLGEGTEQYF. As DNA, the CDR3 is TGCGCCAGCAGCTTGGGTGAGGGAACGGAGCAGTACTTC.

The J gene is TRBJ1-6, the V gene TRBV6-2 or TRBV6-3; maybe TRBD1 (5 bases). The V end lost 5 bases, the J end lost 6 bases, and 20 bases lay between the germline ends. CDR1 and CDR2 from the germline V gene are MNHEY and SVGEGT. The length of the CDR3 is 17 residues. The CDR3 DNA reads TGTGCCAGCAGTACCATACGTACAGGACGGATTAATTCACCCCTCCACTTT. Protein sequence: CASSTIRTGRINSPLHF.

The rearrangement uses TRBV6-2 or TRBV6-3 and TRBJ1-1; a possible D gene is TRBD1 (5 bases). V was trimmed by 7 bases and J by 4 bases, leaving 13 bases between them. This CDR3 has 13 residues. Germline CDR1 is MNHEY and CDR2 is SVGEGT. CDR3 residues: CASTLDTGTEAFF. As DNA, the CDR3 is TGTGCCAGCACTTTGGACACCGGCACTGAAGCTTTCTTT.

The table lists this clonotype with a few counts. CDR3 nucleotide sequence: TGCGCCAGCAGCGTGGGACAGGGGTCCTACGAGCAGTACTTC. Its protein is CASSVGQGSYEQYF. The rearrangement joins TRBV5-1 to TRBJ2-7; the match to TRBD1 covers 10 bases. Germline loops: CDR1 SGHRS, CDR2 YFSETQ. The ends lost 4 bases at V and 1 base at J; junction bases unmatched: 2. The CDR3 length is 14 residues.

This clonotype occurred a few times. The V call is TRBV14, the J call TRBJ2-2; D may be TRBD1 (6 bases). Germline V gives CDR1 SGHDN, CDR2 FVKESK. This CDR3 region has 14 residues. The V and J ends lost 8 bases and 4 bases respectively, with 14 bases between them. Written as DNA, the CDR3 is TGTGCCAGCCGACCGGGACATCTCACCGGGGAGCTGTTTTTT. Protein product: CASRPGHLTGELFF. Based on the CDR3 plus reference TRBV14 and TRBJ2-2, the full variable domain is EAGVTQFPSHSVIEKGQTVTLRCDPISGHDNLYWYRRVMGKEIKFLLHFVKESKQDESGMPNNRFLAERTGGTYSTLKVQPAELEDSGVYFCASRPGHLTGELFFGEGSRLTVL.

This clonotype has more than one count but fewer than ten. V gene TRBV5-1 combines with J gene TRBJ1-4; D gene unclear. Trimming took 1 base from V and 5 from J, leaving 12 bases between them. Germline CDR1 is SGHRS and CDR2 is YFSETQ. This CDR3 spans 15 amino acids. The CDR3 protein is CASSLSGPTNEKLFF. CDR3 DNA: TGCGCCAGCAGCTTGAGTGGACCCACCAATGAAAAACTGTTTTTT.

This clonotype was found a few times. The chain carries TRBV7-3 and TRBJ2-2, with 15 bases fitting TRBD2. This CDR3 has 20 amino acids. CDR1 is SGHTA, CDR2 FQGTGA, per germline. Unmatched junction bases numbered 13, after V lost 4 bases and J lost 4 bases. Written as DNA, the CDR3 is TGTGCCAGCAGCTCCCACCCCGGACTAGCGGGAGGGCCCGGCACCGGGGAGCTGTTTTTT. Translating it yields CASSSHPGLAGGPGTGELFF.

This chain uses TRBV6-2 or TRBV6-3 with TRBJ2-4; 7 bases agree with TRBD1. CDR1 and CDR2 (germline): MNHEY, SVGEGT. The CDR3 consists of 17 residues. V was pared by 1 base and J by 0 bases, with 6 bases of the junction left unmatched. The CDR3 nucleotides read TGTGCCAGCAGTTACTGGGGACAGATAGGAGCCAAAAACATTCAGTACTTC. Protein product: CASSYWGQIGAKNIQYF.

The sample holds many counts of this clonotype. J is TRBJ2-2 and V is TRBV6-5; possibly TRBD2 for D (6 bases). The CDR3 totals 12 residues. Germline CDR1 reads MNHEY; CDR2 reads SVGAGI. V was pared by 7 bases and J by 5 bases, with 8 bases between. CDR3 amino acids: CASNRGTGELFF. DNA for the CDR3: TGTGCCAGCAACCGGGGGACCGGGGAGCTGTTTTTT.

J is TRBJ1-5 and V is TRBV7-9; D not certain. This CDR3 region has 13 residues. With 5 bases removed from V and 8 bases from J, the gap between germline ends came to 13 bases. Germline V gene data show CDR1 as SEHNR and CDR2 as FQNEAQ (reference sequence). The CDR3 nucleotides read TGTGCCAGCAGCCCCGGTCCCTTGAAGCCCCAGCATTTT. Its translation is CASSPGPLKPQHF.

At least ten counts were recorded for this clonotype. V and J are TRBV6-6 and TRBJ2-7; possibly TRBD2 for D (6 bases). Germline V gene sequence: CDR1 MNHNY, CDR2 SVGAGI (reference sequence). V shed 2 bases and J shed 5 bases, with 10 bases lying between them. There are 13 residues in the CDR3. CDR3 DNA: TGTGCCAGCAGTTACCGGGAGACGGACGAGCAGTACTTC. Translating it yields CASSYRETDEQYF.

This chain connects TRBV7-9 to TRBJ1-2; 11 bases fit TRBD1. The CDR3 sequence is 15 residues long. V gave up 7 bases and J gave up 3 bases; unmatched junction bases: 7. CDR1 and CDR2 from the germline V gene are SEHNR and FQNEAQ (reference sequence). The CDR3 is CASTHGDRGDYGYTF. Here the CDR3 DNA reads TGTGCCAGCACCCACGGGGACAGGGGGGACTATGGCTACACCTTC.

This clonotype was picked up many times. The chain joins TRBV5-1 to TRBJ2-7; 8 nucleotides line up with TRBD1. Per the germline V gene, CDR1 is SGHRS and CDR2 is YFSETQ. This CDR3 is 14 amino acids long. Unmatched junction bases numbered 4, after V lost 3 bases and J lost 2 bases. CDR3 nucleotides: TGCGCCAGCAGCTACGGACAGGGCACCTACGAGCAGTACTTC. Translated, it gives CASSYGQGTYEQYF.

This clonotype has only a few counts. The CDR3 is CASRYRPGLNTEAFF. CDR3 coding DNA: TGTGCCAGCAGGTATCGTCCGGGGTTGAACACTGAAGCTTTCTTT. The chain employs TRBV6-1 and TRBJ1-1; D uncertain. Trimming took 6 bases from V and 0 from J, leaving 14 bases between them. The CDR3 runs to 15 residues. Germline V gives CDR1 MNHNS, CDR2 SASEGT.

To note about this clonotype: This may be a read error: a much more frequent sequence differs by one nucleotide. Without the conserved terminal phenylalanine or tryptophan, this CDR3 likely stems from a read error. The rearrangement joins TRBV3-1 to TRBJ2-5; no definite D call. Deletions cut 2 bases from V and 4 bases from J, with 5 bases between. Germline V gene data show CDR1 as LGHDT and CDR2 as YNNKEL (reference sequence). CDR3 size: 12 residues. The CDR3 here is CASSQIRETQYS. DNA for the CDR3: TGTGCCAGCAGCCAAATACGAGAGACCCAGTACTCC.

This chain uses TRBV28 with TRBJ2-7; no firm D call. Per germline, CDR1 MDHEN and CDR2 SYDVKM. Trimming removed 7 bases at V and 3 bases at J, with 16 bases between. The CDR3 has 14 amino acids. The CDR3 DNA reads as TGTGCCAGCAATCCGGTGTCGGAGTTCTACGAGCAGTACTTC. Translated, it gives CASNPVSEFYEQYF. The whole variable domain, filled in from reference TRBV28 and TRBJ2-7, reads DVKVTQSSRYLVKRTGEKVFLECVQDMDHENMFWYRQDPGLGLRLIYFSYDVKMKEKGDIPEGYSVSREKKERFSLILESASTNQTSMYLCASNPVSEFYEQYFGPGTRLTVT.

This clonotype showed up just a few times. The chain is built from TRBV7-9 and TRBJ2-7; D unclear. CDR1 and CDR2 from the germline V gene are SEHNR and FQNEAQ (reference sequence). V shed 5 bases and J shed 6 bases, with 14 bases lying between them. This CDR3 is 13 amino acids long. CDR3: CASSPTSPGEQYF. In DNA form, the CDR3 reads TGTGCCAGCAGCCCTACCTCCCCCGGCGAGCAGTACTTC.

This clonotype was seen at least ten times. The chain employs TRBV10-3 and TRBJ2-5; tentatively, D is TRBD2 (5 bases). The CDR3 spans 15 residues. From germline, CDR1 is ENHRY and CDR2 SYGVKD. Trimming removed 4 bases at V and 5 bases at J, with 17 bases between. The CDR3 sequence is CAISGTASLEETQYF. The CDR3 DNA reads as TGTGCCATCAGTGGTACCGCTAGCTTGGAGGAGACCCAGTACTTC.

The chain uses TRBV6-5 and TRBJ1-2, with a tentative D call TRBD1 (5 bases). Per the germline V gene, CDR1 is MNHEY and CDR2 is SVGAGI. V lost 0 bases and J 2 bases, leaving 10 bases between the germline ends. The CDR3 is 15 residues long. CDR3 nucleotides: TGTGCCAGCAGTTACTCCAGGGCACGAAACTATGGCTACACCTTC. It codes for CASSYSRARNYGYTF.

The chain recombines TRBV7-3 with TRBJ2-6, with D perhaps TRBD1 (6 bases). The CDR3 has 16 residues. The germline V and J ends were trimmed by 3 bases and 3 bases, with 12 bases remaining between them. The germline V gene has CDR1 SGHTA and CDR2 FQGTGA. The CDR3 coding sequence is TGTGCCAGCAGCTTGGACAGTTTTGGTGGGGCCAACGTCCTGACTTTC. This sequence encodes CASSLDSFGGANVLTF.

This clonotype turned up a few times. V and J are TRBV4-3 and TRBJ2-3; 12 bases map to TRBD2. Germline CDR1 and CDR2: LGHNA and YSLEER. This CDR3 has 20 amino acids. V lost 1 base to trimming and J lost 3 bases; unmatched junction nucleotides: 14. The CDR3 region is CASSQGLSLALAGGTDTQYF. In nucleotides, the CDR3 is TGCGCCAGCAGCCAAGGTTTATCCCTCGCACTAGCGGGGGGTACAGATACGCAGTATTTT.

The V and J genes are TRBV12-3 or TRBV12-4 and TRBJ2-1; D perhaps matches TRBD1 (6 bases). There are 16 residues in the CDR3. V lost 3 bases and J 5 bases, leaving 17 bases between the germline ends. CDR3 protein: CASSFKGIRGHNEQFF. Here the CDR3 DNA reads TGTGCCAGCAGTTTTAAGGGCATCAGGGGACACAATGAGCAGTTCTTC.

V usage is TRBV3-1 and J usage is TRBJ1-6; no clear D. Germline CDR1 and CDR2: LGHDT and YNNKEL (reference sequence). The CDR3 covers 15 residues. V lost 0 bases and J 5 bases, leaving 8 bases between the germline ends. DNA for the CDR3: TGTGCCAGCAGCCAAGACGGGTCCCATAATTCACCCCTCCACTTT. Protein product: CASSQDGSHNSPLHF.

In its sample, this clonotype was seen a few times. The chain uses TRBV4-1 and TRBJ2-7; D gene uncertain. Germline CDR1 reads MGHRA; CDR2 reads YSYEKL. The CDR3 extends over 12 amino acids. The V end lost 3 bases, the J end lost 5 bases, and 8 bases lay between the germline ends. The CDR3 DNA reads TGCGCCAGCAGCCACCCTCTAAACGAGCAGTACTTC. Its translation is CASSHPLNEQYF.